These 11 T cell receptor beta chains were sequenced from one sample in a study of T cells in Graves' hyperthyroidism and ophthalmopathy. It was RNA transcripts that yielded the amplified TCR beta CDR3 regions. First-round RT-PCR with HTBI primers amplified the TCR CDR3 region. TCRdb reprocessed the multiplex PCR reads with MiXCR, giving one entry per CDR3 protein. The data hold 660,000 or so distinct CDR3 sequences, with about 45% observed a single time. Sequencing was performed on peripheral blood or thyroid tissue (not recorded which). The receptors were sampled from an adult man with Graves' disease, either hyperthyroidism or ophthalmopathy (not recorded which).

This clonotype was observed at least ten times. The chain employs TRBV24-1 and TRBJ1-5; D gene unclear. V lost 3 bases and J 0 bases, leaving 8 bases between the germline ends. This CDR3 spans 15 amino acids. The germline CDR1 and CDR2 sequences are KGHDR and SFDVKD. Here the CDR3 DNA reads TGTGCCACCAGTGATCCCTCATATAGCAATCAGCCCCAGCATTTT. Protein sequence: CATSDPSYSNQPQHF.

The rearrangement joins TRBV7-4 to TRBJ1-2; D might be TRBD1 (6 bases). V gave up 4 bases and J gave up 2 bases, with 14 bases separating them. The CDR3 has 15 amino acids. CDR1 and CDR2 (germline): SGHVT, SQSDAQ. The CDR3 DNA reads TGTGCCAGCAGCTACCGGACAGAGGAAAACTATGGCTACACCTTC. Amino acids: CASSYRTEENYGYTF.

The chain employs TRBV7-9 and TRBJ2-7, with 9 bases matching TRBD1. The CDR3 consists of 14 residues. CDR1 and CDR2 from the germline V gene are SEHNR and FQNEAQ (reference sequence). V was clipped by 5 bases and J by 4 bases; unmatched bases: 6. The DNA for the CDR3 is TGTGCCAGCAGCATACCGGGACAGGGTTACGAGCAGTACTTC. The encoded protein is CASSIPGQGYEQYF.

As for this clonotype: A much larger clone lies one base from this, so it may be a read error. This sequence joins TRBV7-9 and TRBJ1-5, with D possibly TRBD1 on 5 matching bases. CDR3 length equals 15 residues. Germline CDR1 and CDR2: SEHNR and FQNEAQ (reference sequence). CDR3 sequence reads: CAGSLGGAEHQPQHF. The CDR3 region has the DNA TGTGCCGGCAGCTTAGGCGGGGCAGAGCATCAGCCCCAGCATTTT.

The CDR3 reads CASSLLPLSGRGETQYF. The CDR3 nucleotides read TGTGCCAGCAGCTTATTGCCATTGAGCGGCAGAGGGGAGACCCAGTACTTC. This chain joins TRBV2 and TRBJ2-5, with D possibly matching TRBD2 (5 bases). CDR3 length equals 17 residues. V was pared by 6 bases and J by 5 bases, with 25 bases between. From germline, CDR1 is SNHLY and CDR2 FYNNEI.

J is TRBJ1-4 and V is TRBV12-3 or TRBV12-4; D call uncertain. V gave up 6 bases and J gave up 4 bases, with 12 bases separating them. The CDR3 loop spans 14 amino acids. The DNA for the CDR3 is TGTGCCAGCAGGGCGACACTACGTAATGAAAAACTGTTTTTT. Protein: CASRATLRNEKLFF.

The V gene is TRBV2, the J gene TRBJ1-2; D unresolved. Germline values: CDR1 SNHLY, CDR2 FYNNEI. This CDR3 contains 12 residues. Trimming shortened V by 4 bases and J by 10 bases, and 13 bases separated the two germline ends. CDR3 nucleotides: TGTGCCAGCAGTGTGGAGTACAGCGCCTACACCTTC. The encoded protein is CASSVEYSAYTF.

This clonotype was counted a few times. The junction shows a germline mismatch at one end, possibly a read error. V is TRBV2 and J is TRBJ2-7; D is uncertain. CDR1 and CDR2 from the germline V gene are SNHLY and FYNNEI. CDR3 length equals 12 residues. The CDR3 sequence: CASKGTYYGQYF. CDR3 in DNA: TGTGCCAGCAAGGGCACCTACTACGGGCAGTACTTC.

In its sample, this clonotype was seen many times. The chain couples TRBV20-1 to TRBJ1-6; D unclear. This CDR3 is 15 amino acids long. V was pared by 1 base and J by 3 bases, with 10 bases between. The germline gives CDR1 DFQATT, CDR2 SNEGSKA (reference sequence). Here the CDR3 reads CSARGGGGYNSPLHF. In DNA form, the CDR3 reads TGCAGTGCTAGAGGGGGAGGAGGCTATAATTCACCCCTCCACTTT.

This clonotype was counted ten times or more. This chain uses TRBV2 with TRBJ1-1, with D maybe TRBD1 (6 bases). Germline values: CDR1 SNHLY, CDR2 FYNNEI. Deletions cut 6 bases from V and 5 bases from J, with 16 bases between. CDR3 length equals 14 residues. The CDR3 loop reads CASRDRSTRTEAFF. CDR3 DNA: TGTGCCAGCAGGGACAGATCGACACGGACTGAAGCTTTCTTT.

The rearrangement joins TRBV25-1 to TRBJ2-7; D possibly corresponds to TRBD1 (5 bases). V lost 6 bases and J lost 5, with 17 bases in between. There are 14 residues in the CDR3. Per germline, CDR1 MGHDK and CDR2 SYGVNS. The CDR3 region is CASSQVGQGDEQYF. CDR3 DNA: TGTGCCAGCAGCCAAGTAGGCCAGGGCGACGAGCAGTACTTC.